The 25 T cell receptor beta chains below all came from one sample that was sequenced in a study of blood T cell repertoires in COVID-19. The table came from immunoSEQ multiplex PCR; TCRdb's copy has only in-frame clones and leaves some out. The repertoire consists of 160,000 or so clones, with 75% to 85% occurring once and the leading ten covering 6%. The source material was PBMCs or T cells enriched from blood (not recorded which). The receptors shown here come from a man aged 35 to 55 who had recovered from COVID-19.

The rearrangement joins TRBV11-2 to TRBJ1-3; possible D gene TRBD1, 5 bases. CDR1 SGHAT and CDR2 FQNNGV come from the germline V gene. The CDR3 extends over 17 amino acids. V was shortened by 3 bases and J by 2 bases, with 17 bases between the two germline ends. The CDR3 spells CASSFHSSGGTGNTIYF. CDR3 sequence (DNA): TGTGCCAGCAGCTTTCACTCATCGGGGGGAACTGGAAACACCATATATTTT. Full variable domain (outside the CDR3, taken from reference TRBV11-2 and TRBJ1-3): EAGVAQSPRYKIIEKRQSVAFWCNPISGHATLYWYQQILGQGPKLLIQFQNNGVVDDSQLPKDRFSAERLKGVDSTLKIQPAKLEDSAVYLCASSFHSSGGTGNTIYFGEGSWLTVV.

V and J are TRBV7-2 and TRBJ1-3, with D unresolved. Trimming took 1 base from V and 0 from J, leaving 13 bases between them. Germline V gene data show CDR1 as SGHTA and CDR2 as FQGNSA. CDR3 length equals 17 residues. In DNA, the CDR3 is TGTGCCAGCAGCTTAGGGCCGGCGGGGAGCTCTGGAAACACCATATATTTT. It specifies CASSLGPAGSSGNTIYF. The whole variable domain, remainder taken from reference TRBV7-2 and TRBJ1-3, is GAGVSQSPSNKVTEKGKDVELRCDPISGHTALYWYRQSLGQGLEFLIYFQGNSAPDKSGLPSDRFSAERTGGSVSTLTIQRTQQEDSAVYLCASSLGPAGSSGNTIYFGEGSWLTVV.

The chain has TRBV19 and TRBJ1-4; D not certain. Germline V CDR1 and CDR2: LNHDA, SQIVND (reference sequence). The CDR3 covers 14 residues. The ends were cut back, 5 bases at V and 7 bases at J, with 14 bases in the middle. The CDR3 DNA is TGTGCCAGTAGTCCCGTGCCTCGGGGTGAAAAACTGTTTTTT. This codes for CASSPVPRGEKLFF.

The chain recombines TRBV27 with TRBJ2-2, with D unclear. Germline lookup yields CDR1 MNHEY and CDR2 SMNVEV (reference sequence). Trimming removed 7 bases at V and 1 base at J, with 4 bases between. The CDR3 spans 12 residues. CDR3 protein: CASILNTGELFF. CDR3 sequence (DNA): TGTGCCAGCATCCTGAACACCGGGGAGCTGTTTTTT.

In DNA form, the CDR3 reads TGTGCCAGCACACTAGCGGGGGGCCACGCTGAGCAGTTCTTC. Amino acids: CASTLAGGHAEQFF. The chain recombines TRBV7-9 with TRBJ2-1, with 12 positions matching TRBD2. Trimming cost V 7 bases and J 9 bases; bases outside gene matches: 7. This CDR3 has 14 residues. Germline V lookup: CDR1 SEHNR, CDR2 FQNEAQ (reference sequence).

The chain joins TRBV6-1 to TRBJ1-6; D is uncertain. Deletions cut 1 base from V and 11 bases from J, with 21 bases between. The V gene's germline CDR1 is MNHNS and CDR2 SASEGT. This CDR3 is built from 17 residues. The CDR3: CASSEERRWVVAAPLHF. Written as DNA, the CDR3 is TGTGCCAGCAGTGAAGAAAGGAGGTGGGTGGTCGCTGCACCCCTCCACTTT.

This rearrangement joins TRBV6-5 to TRBJ1-2; 8 bases match TRBD1. Germline V CDR1 and CDR2: MNHEY, SVGAGI. V lost 6 bases to trimming and J lost 0 bases; unmatched junction nucleotides: 3. The CDR3 totals 14 residues. CDR3 DNA sequence: TGTGCCAGCAGCTTACAGGGGGCTAACTATGGCTACACCTTC. It translates to CASSLQGANYGYTF.

The table lists this clone with a count of one. The CDR3: CASSPKGLAGTTSGANVLTF. The CDR3 region has the DNA TGTGCCAGCAGCCCAAAGGGACTAGCGGGGACCACCTCTGGGGCCAACGTCCTGACTTTC. This chain links TRBV3-1 (or the pseudogene TRBV3-2) with TRBJ2-6, with 13 positions matching TRBD2. V gave up 4 bases and J gave up 0 bases; unmatched junction bases: 9. Germline V gene data show CDR1 as LGHDT and CDR2 as YNNKEL (reference sequence). This CDR3 contains 20 residues.

The V and J genes are TRBV10-1 and TRBJ2-1, with 15 bases that match TRBD2. Germline loops: CDR1 WNHNN, CDR2 SYGVQD (reference sequence). Unmatched junction bases numbered 5, after V lost 2 bases and J lost 9 bases. CDR3 length: 16 amino acids. The DNA of the CDR3 is TGCGCCAGCAGTGAGGGACTAGCGGGGGGGATCTCTGAGCAGTTCTTC. As protein: CASSEGLAGGISEQFF.

This chain joins TRBV9 and TRBJ1-2; D unclear. Between the trimmed V and J ends, which lost 0 bases and 4 bases, there was a span of 4 bases. Germline CDR1 SGDLS, CDR2 YYNGEE. The CDR3 has 12 residues. CDR3 protein: CASSVGPYGYTF. Written as DNA, the CDR3 is TGTGCCAGCAGCGTAGGGCCCTATGGCTACACCTTC.

The genes are TRBV30 and TRBJ2-5; D is unclear. Trimming cost V 3 bases and J 0 bases, with 5 bases left between them. Germline V CDR1 and CDR2: GTSNPN, SVGIG (reference sequence). The CDR3 totals 12 residues. CDR3 DNA: TGTGCCTGGAGGCAGGACCAAGAGACCCAGTACTTC. Amino acids: CAWRQDQETQYF.

The gene calls are TRBV5-1 and TRBJ1-3; D ambiguous. The CDR3 loop spans 16 amino acids. Trimming stripped 2 bases from V and 3 bases from J, with 15 bases between. Germline CDR1 SGHRS, CDR2 YFSETQ. The DNA of the CDR3 is TGCGCCAGCAGCTTCCTTAGGCAGGCCCGTGGAAACACCATATATTTT. Amino acids: CASSFLRQARGNTIYF.

This chain links TRBV28 with TRBJ2-2; 12 bases map to TRBD2. CDR3 length equals 17 residues. Germline V gene sequence: CDR1 MDHEN, CDR2 SYDVKM. The trim removed 7 bases at V and 4 bases at J, leaving 10 bases unmatched. The CDR3 DNA is TGTGCCAGCACGCGAGCCGGACTAGCGGGGACCACCGGGGAGCTGTTTTTT. This sequence encodes CASTRAGLAGTTGELFF.

The chain recombines TRBV18 with TRBJ2-5, with TRBD1 identical over 7 bases. In germline, CDR1 is KGHSH, CDR2 LQKENI. J gave up 2 bases and V 2 bases, and 14 bases lay outside the gene matches. The CDR3 contains 18 residues. The CDR3 sequence is CASSPNLVRQGSQETQYF. CDR3 nucleotides: TGTGCCAGCTCACCAAACCTCGTCCGACAGGGCAGTCAAGAGACCCAGTACTTC.

V is TRBV3-1 (or the pseudogene TRBV3-2) and J is TRBJ1-1; no definite D call. V was trimmed by 4 bases and J by 6 bases, leaving 18 bases between them. Germline CDR1 LGHDT, CDR2 YNNKEL (reference sequence). The CDR3 sequence is 15 residues long. In DNA form, the CDR3 reads TGTGCCAGCAGCCTATCCGGGTCCTGGAGGGCTGAAGCTTTCTTT. This gives the protein CASSLSGSWRAEAFF.

The CDR3 DNA reads as TGTGCCAGTACCCCGGACAGGGGCGACACCGGGGAGCTGTTTTTT. It codes for CASTPDRGDTGELFF. The chain recombines TRBV19 with TRBJ2-2, with 9 bases identical to TRBD1. V lost 7 bases to trimming and J lost 3 bases; unmatched junction nucleotides: 6. Germline V gives CDR1 LNHDA, CDR2 SQIVND (reference sequence). The CDR3 length is 15 residues.

This clone turned up a few times. The chain employs TRBV2 and TRBJ1-5, with 10 bases lining up with TRBD1. V lost 6 bases to trimming and J lost 8 bases; unmatched junction nucleotides: 7. Per germline, CDR1 SNHLY and CDR2 FYNNEI. The CDR3 runs to 14 residues. CDR3 sequence (DNA): TGTGCCAGCAGAGGCGACAGGGGGCCGGAGCCCCAGCATTTT. Its protein is CASRGDRGPEPQHF.

The rearrangement uses TRBV28 and TRBJ2-7; maybe TRBD1 (6 bases). The CDR3 is 15 amino acids. Germline V gene lookup returns CDR1 MDHEN and CDR2 SYDVKM. Trimming stripped 2 bases from V and 9 bases from J, with 20 bases between. CDR3 nucleotide sequence: TGTGCCAGCAGTTTAGGGGGCAGGGCGGGCAAGGGGCAGTACGTC. This sequence encodes CASSLGGRAGKGQYV.

This rearrangement joins TRBV5-1 to TRBJ1-1, with D possibly matching TRBD1 (6 bases). Germline CDR1 SGHRS, CDR2 YFSETQ. Trimming removed 0 bases from V and 1 base from J, with 13 bases in between. The CDR3 is 16 residues long. CDR3 sequence reads: CASSLETGNPNTEAFF. The CDR3 DNA is TGCGCCAGCAGCTTGGAGACAGGCAACCCGAACACTGAAGCTTTCTTT. The whole variable domain, filled in from reference TRBV5-1 and TRBJ1-1, reads KAGVTQTPRYLIKTRGQQVTLSCSPISGHRSVSWYQQTPGQGLQFLFEYFSETQRNKGNFPGRFSGRQFSNSRSEMNVSTLELGDSALYLCASSLETGNPNTEAFFGQGTRLTVV.

The J gene is TRBJ2-7, the V gene TRBV6-5; possibly TRBD1 for D (6 bases). The CDR3 extends over 16 amino acids. The V gene lost 4 bases and the J gene lost 5 bases, with 21 bases spanning the gap. The germline gives CDR1 MNHEY, CDR2 SVGAGI. CDR3 coding DNA: TGTGCCAGCAGTTCGCCGGTCTCGACAGGTTCCCACGAGCAGTACTTC. Translation gives CASSSPVSTGSHEQYF.

J is TRBJ2-3 and V is TRBV7-3; 9 bases align to TRBD2. The germline V gene encodes CDR1 SGHTA and CDR2 FQGTGA. With V trimmed by 2 bases and J by 7 bases, 19 bases remained unmatched. The CDR3 has 19 amino acids. In nucleotides, the CDR3 is TGTGCCAGCAGCTTAGAATCACCCCAAGTAGCGGGGGTACTAAATACGCAGTATTTT. Protein product: CASSLESPQVAGVLNTQYF.

This clone was seen a single time. The rearrangement uses TRBV5-1 and TRBJ2-3; 10 positions match TRBD2. V shed 4 bases, J shed 1 base, and the junction held 12 bases outside the gene matches. The CDR3 covers 18 residues. Germline V gene data show CDR1 as SGHRS and CDR2 as YFSETQ. Here the CDR3 reads CASSPSPASGGRTDTQYF. The CDR3 DNA sequence: TGCGCCAGCAGCCCCTCCCCGGCTAGCGGGGGCCGCACAGATACGCAGTATTTT.

The chain carries TRBV30 and TRBJ2-1; TRBD1 matches 9 bases. The germline V gene has CDR1 GTSNPN and CDR2 SVGIG (reference sequence). Losses at the gene ends were 2 bases for V and 4 bases for J; bases not matched to a gene: 12. CDR3 length equals 17 residues. The CDR3 coding sequence is TGTGCCTGGAGTTCGTTGTCGGGACAGGGTGGGTACAATGAGCAGTTCTTC. Protein: CAWSSLSGQGGYNEQFF.

In its sample, this clone was seen a few times. The chain carries TRBV9 and TRBJ2-3; 10 bases line up with TRBD2. There are 16 residues in the CDR3. Germline assignment: CDR1 SGDLS and CDR2 YYNGEE. After removal of 3 bases from V and 4 bases from J, the junction contained 8 bases not matched to a gene. The CDR3 is CASSASVLAGADTQYF. The CDR3 nucleotides are TGTGCCAGCAGCGCCTCAGTGCTAGCGGGGGCAGATACGCAGTATTTT.

This rearrangement joins TRBV5-4 to TRBJ2-1; 14 bases align to TRBD2. The CDR3 runs 16 residues. Germline-derived CDR1 and CDR2 are SGHNT and YYREEE (reference sequence). J was trimmed by 10 bases and V by 0 bases; bases with no gene match: 6. CDR3 DNA: TGTGCCAGCAGCTTGGCTCGGGGACTAGCGGGGGTCGAGCAGTTCTTC. Translation: CASSLARGLAGVEQFF.